These 29 T cell receptor beta chains were all obtained from the same sample, sequenced in a study of CD8+CD57+ T cells in acquired aplastic anemia (dated by TCRdb to about 2018). Flow cytometry had shown CD8+CD57+ cell expansion in the patients selected for sequencing. Instrument on record: Illumina HiSeq 2000. Genomic DNA served as template for TCR beta VDJ combination and CDR3 sequence profiling. TCRdb ran its own pipeline on the public reads, namely fastp trimming at Q25 and MiXCR clone calling, and kept in-frame beta chains. Here each entry gathers all rows of one CDR3 protein and keeps the most common genes and DNA. The sample table holds 80,000 or so distinct CDR3 sequences, of which roughly three quarters were seen once. The leading ten clones occupy roughly 80% of the sample. The material sequenced was sorted CD4+, CD8+, or CD8+CD57+ T cells (not recorded which) from PBMCs. These TCRs come from a human donor with aplastic anemia.

This chain links TRBV20-1 with TRBJ1-2; D is unclear. Germline CDR1 is DFQATT and CDR2 is SNEGSKA (reference sequence). The CDR3 has 13 amino acids. Trimming took off 0 bases at V and 4 bases at J, with 9 bases between the two ends. The DNA for the CDR3 is TGCAGTGCTAGAGATTCAGCGGGCTATGGCTACACCTTC. It specifies CSARDSAGYGYTF.

This clonotype was observed a single time. The chain recombines TRBV5-1 with TRBJ2-3; no firm D call. The germline V and J ends were trimmed by 6 bases and 5 bases, with 7 bases remaining between them. The CDR3 is 11 amino acids. Germline lookup yields CDR1 SGHRS and CDR2 YFSETQ. This CDR3 is CASTRGDTQYF. The DNA for the CDR3 is TGCGCCAGCACCCGAGGAGATACGCAGTATTTT.

The rearrangement links TRBV10-3 to TRBJ1-2, with D perhaps TRBD1 (6 bases). Trimming removed 0 bases from V and 7 bases from J, with 18 bases in between. Germline V gives CDR1 ENHRY, CDR2 SYGVKD. The length of the CDR3 is 16 residues. CDR3 sequence: CAISESSGRGIGGYTF. As DNA, the CDR3 is TGTGCCATCAGTGAGTCATCCGGGAGGGGGATAGGTGGCTACACCTTC.

The chain joins TRBV25-1 to TRBJ2-3; no firm D call. V was trimmed by 9 bases and J by 4 bases, leaving 8 bases between them. The CDR3 has 11 residues. Germline CDR1 is MGHDK and CDR2 is SYGVNS. The CDR3 protein is CARKGSDTQYF. Here the CDR3 DNA reads TGTGCCAGAAAAGGATCAGATACGCAGTATTTT. The complete variable domain, with remaining parts taken from reference TRBV25-1 and TRBJ2-3, reads EADIYQTPRYLVIGTGKKITLECSQTMGHDKMYWYQQDPGMELHLIHYSYGVNSTEKGDLSSESTVSRIRTEHFPLTLESARPSHTSQYLCARKGSDTQYFGPGTRLTVL.

The chain carries TRBV25-1 and TRBJ2-7; either TRBD1 or TRBD2 may supply D (5 bases each). The ends were cut back, 2 bases at V and 5 bases at J, with 10 bases in the middle. Germline assignment: CDR1 MGHDK and CDR2 SYGVNS. The CDR3 has 13 residues. CDR3 sequence reads: CASSEVGTDEQYF. The CDR3 DNA sequence: TGTGCCAGCAGTGAAGTCGGGACGGACGAGCAGTACTTC.

The chain is built from TRBV2 and TRBJ1-2, with D uncertain. The V gene lost 11 bases and the J gene lost 6 bases, with 16 bases spanning the gap. The CDR3 spans 12 residues. Germline V gene data show CDR1 as SNHLY and CDR2 as FYNNEI. The CDR3 coding sequence is TGTGCCCAGCCATCCGGGTGGGATGGCTACACCTTC. Protein product: CAQPSGWDGYTF.

The chain recombines TRBV14 with TRBJ2-1, with 11 bases aligning to TRBD2. The V segment lost 0 bases and the J segment 7 bases; nucleotides outside the gene matches: 8. This CDR3 region has 17 residues. CDR1 and CDR2 from the germline V gene are SGHDN and FVKESK. The CDR3: CASSQDLGLAGGNEQFF. The CDR3 region has the DNA TGTGCCAGCAGCCAAGATCTAGGGCTAGCGGGAGGAAATGAGCAGTTCTTC.

This rearrangement joins TRBV25-1 to TRBJ2-1, with TRBD2 matching over 10 bases. V lost 3 bases to trimming and J lost 9 bases; unmatched junction nucleotides: 5. The CDR3 covers 14 residues. CDR1 and CDR2 from the germline V gene are MGHDK and SYGVNS. This CDR3 is CASSDSTSGPEQFF. The CDR3 DNA follows: TGTGCCAGCAGTGACTCGACTAGCGGGCCTGAGCAGTTCTTC.

The V and J genes are TRBV15 and TRBJ2-3; D possibly uses TRBD1 or TRBD2 (5 bases each). Trimming shortened V by 0 bases and J by 4 bases, and 14 bases separated the two germline ends. This CDR3 contains 16 residues. Germline lookup yields CDR1 LNHNV and CDR2 YYDKDF (reference sequence). In DNA form, the CDR3 reads TGTGCCACCAGCAGAGATAAGGATTGGGGGTCAGATACGCAGTATTTT. Translating it yields CATSRDKDWGSDTQYF. The complete variable domain, with remaining parts taken from reference TRBV15 and TRBJ2-3, reads DAMVIQNPRYQVTQFGKPVTLSCSQTLNHNVMYWYQQKSSQAPKLLFHYYDKDFNNEADTPDNFQSRRPNTSFCFLDIRSPGLGDTAMYLCATSRDKDWGSDTQYFGPGTRLTVL.

CDR3 nucleotides: TGCGCCAGCAGCCTCCTCCAGGACAATCAGCCCCAGCATTTT. This encodes CASSLLQDNQPQHF. The chain uses TRBV4-3 and TRBJ1-5; D not certain. There are 14 residues in the CDR3. V was trimmed by 4 bases and J by 3 bases, leaving 10 bases between them. Germline CDR1 LGHNA, CDR2 YSLEER.

This chain connects TRBV12-3 or TRBV12-4 to TRBJ1-2, with no clear D. This CDR3 has 13 amino acids. Trimming cost V 1 base and J 4 bases, with 7 bases left between them. The CDR3 DNA sequence: TGTGCCAGCAGTTTAGAACAGATCTATGGCTACACCTTC. It encodes CASSLEQIYGYTF.

This clonotype was counted only a few times. The CDR3 sequence: CSARAVASGSLETQYF. The DNA of the CDR3 is TGCAGTGCTAGAGCTGTGGCTAGCGGGAGTTTGGAGACCCAGTACTTC. V usage is TRBV20-1 and J usage is TRBJ2-5, with 10 nucleotides matching TRBD2. V gave up 1 base and J gave up 5 bases; unmatched junction bases: 10. The CDR3 runs 16 residues. The germline gives CDR1 DFQATT, CDR2 SNEGSKA (reference sequence).

The chain joins TRBV20-1 to TRBJ2-5; TRBD2 is a possible D gene (7 bases). Germline CDR1 reads DFQATT; CDR2 reads SNEGSKA (reference sequence). The germline V and J ends were trimmed by 6 bases and 5 bases, with 16 bases remaining between them. The CDR3 sequence is 13 residues long. The CDR3 nucleotides read TGCAGTGCCGGGGGGCAGGCGGGGGAGACCCAGTACTTC. It encodes CSAGGQAGETQYF.

This chain connects TRBV20-1 to TRBJ1-2; D not certain. V was clipped by 3 bases and J by 4 bases, with 9 bases between them. This CDR3 has 12 amino acids. Germline values: CDR1 DFQATT, CDR2 SNEGSKA (reference sequence). The chain's CDR3 is CSASPSPYGYTF. Written as DNA, the CDR3 is TGCAGTGCTAGTCCGTCGCCCTATGGCTACACCTTC.

Of note for this clonotype: An end of the junction does not agree with germline; a read error may underlie this. This chain uses TRBV2 with TRBJ1-2; D not resolved. The germline V gene has CDR1 SNHLY and CDR2 FYNNEI. This CDR3 has 12 residues. CDR3 DNA: TGTGCCAGCAGTGAAGTTCCGAGGCGCTCGGACTTC. Translating gives CASSEVPRRSDF.

This clonotype showed up many times. The chain links TRBV7-8 to TRBJ2-1; TRBD1 matches at 10 bases. Germline loops: CDR1 SGHVS, CDR2 FQNEAQ. The CDR3 spans 15 residues. The J segment lost 7 bases and the V segment lost 5 bases, leaving 8 bases of the junction unmatched. The CDR3 loop is CASSRQGASWNEQFF. Written as DNA, the CDR3 is TGTGCCAGCAGCCGACAGGGGGCGTCATGGAATGAGCAGTTCTTC.

The chain combines TRBV7-8 with TRBJ2-7, with a possible D match to TRBD1 (6 bases). Germline V gene lookup returns CDR1 SGHVS and CDR2 FQNEAQ. The CDR3 spans 14 residues. V lost 6 bases to trimming and J lost 6 bases, with 18 bases between them. This CDR3 is CASRRQGIVGEQYF. The CDR3 nucleotides are TGTGCCAGCAGAAGGCAGGGGATTGTTGGCGAGCAGTACTTC.

This clonotype was recorded at least ten times. The J gene is TRBJ1-6, the V gene TRBV12-3 or TRBV12-4; no clear D. The CDR3 extends over 14 amino acids. V was pared by 0 bases and J by 13 bases, with 13 bases between. CDR3 DNA: TGTGCCAGCAGTTTAGCGTTCGGGGTTTCCCCCCTCCACTTT. Its protein product is CASSLAFGVSPLHF.

This clonotype was seen just once. V is TRBV7-9 and J is TRBJ2-7; D may correspond to TRBD1 or TRBD2 (5 bases each). Trimming took 8 bases from V and 2 from J, leaving 16 bases between them. This CDR3 has 14 residues. In germline, CDR1 is SEHNR, CDR2 FQNEAQ (reference sequence). CDR3 bases: TGTGCCAGCGGTTCCGGGACGGGCACCTACGAGCAGTACTTC. It yields the protein CASGSGTGTYEQYF.

V and J are TRBV7-6 and TRBJ1-6; tentative D call: TRBD1 (6 bases). Germline assignment: CDR1 SGHVS and CDR2 FNYEAQ. The V gene lost 5 bases and the J gene lost 9 bases, with 17 bases spanning the gap. The CDR3 is 15 amino acids. Written as DNA, the CDR3 is TGTGCCAGCAGCGGGATTCAGGGGAGAAGTTCACCCCTCCACTTT. Protein: CASSGIQGRSSPLHF. Combining the CDR3 with reference TRBV7-6 and TRBJ1-6 gives the whole variable domain GAGVSQSPRYKVTKRGQDVALRCDPISGHVSLYWYRQALGQGPEFLTYFNYEAQQDKSGLPNDRFSAERPEGSISTLTIQRTEQRDSAMYRCASSGIQGRSSPLHFGNGTRLTVT.

The chain joins TRBV2 to TRBJ2-1; no firm D call. CDR3 length: 15 residues. V gave up 3 bases and J gave up 0 bases, with 9 bases separating them. In germline, CDR1 is SNHLY, CDR2 FYNNEI. The CDR3 sequence is CASSESTVSYNEQFF. Here the CDR3 DNA reads TGTGCCAGCAGTGAGTCGACTGTCTCCTACAATGAGCAGTTCTTC.

The chain recombines TRBV6-1 with TRBJ1-2; 10 bases are a match to TRBD1. The V gene's germline CDR1 is MNHNS and CDR2 SASEGT. The CDR3 is made up of 13 amino acids. V gave up 11 bases and J gave up 5 bases; unmatched junction bases: 8. The CDR3 loop reads CAGQGGGAYGYTF. Written as DNA, the CDR3 is TGTGCCGGACAGGGGGGAGGGGCGTATGGCTACACCTTC.

The chain has TRBV5-5 and TRBJ2-1, with D unclear. Germline loops: CDR1 SGHKS, CDR2 YYEKEE (reference sequence). With 4 bases removed from V and 3 bases from J, the gap between germline ends came to 11 bases. The CDR3 loop spans 14 amino acids. CDR3 amino acids: CASSGETGYNEQFF. The DNA for the CDR3 is TGTGCCAGCAGCGGAGAAACTGGCTACAATGAGCAGTTCTTC.

This clonotype was recorded once. The chain links TRBV20-1 to TRBJ1-1, with D uncertain. This CDR3 has 12 residues. V was cut by 5 bases and J by 10 bases, with 17 bases left in between. Germline V CDR1 and CDR2: DFQATT, SNEGSKA (reference sequence). The CDR3 is CSAYGGRVRAFF. CDR3 DNA: TGCAGTGCTTATGGTGGGAGGGTAAGAGCTTTCTTT.

The chain uses TRBV25-1 and TRBJ2-1; D is possibly TRBD2 (5 bases). The germline V and J ends were trimmed by 4 bases and 6 bases, with 13 bases remaining between them. Germline V gene sequence: CDR1 MGHDK, CDR2 SYGVNS. CDR3 length: 14 residues. DNA of the CDR3: TGTGCCAGCAGTGGAGAACCGGGAAGCAATGAGCAGTTCTTC. Its translation is CASSGEPGSNEQFF. Full variable domain (rest looked up from reference TRBV25-1 and TRBJ2-1): EADIYQTPRYLVIGTGKKITLECSQTMGHDKMYWYQQDPGMELHLIHYSYGVNSTEKGDLSSESTVSRIRTEHFPLTLESARPSHTSQYLCASSGEPGSNEQFFGPGTRLTVL.

The V call is TRBV2, the J call TRBJ1-2; D not certain. The germline V gene has CDR1 SNHLY and CDR2 FYNNEI. The CDR3 spans 12 residues. Trimming removed 8 bases from V and 9 bases from J, with 16 bases in between. The chain's CDR3 is CASGRQGRSYTF. In DNA, the CDR3 is TGTGCCAGCGGTCGACAAGGCAGGAGCTACACCTTC.

The V call is TRBV10-2, the J call TRBJ2-1, with TRBD2 identical over 7 bases. With 4 bases clipped from V and 9 bases from J, the junction kept 12 bases outside the gene matches. Looked up from germline, CDR1 is WSHSY and CDR2 is SAAADI. This CDR3 region has 15 residues. The CDR3 loop reads CASSVGGGPTIEQFF. As DNA, the CDR3 is TGCGCCAGCAGTGTTGGGGGAGGGCCCACTATTGAGCAGTTCTTC.

The chain is built from TRBV7-8 and TRBJ2-7; 8 bases fit TRBD1. The V segment lost 6 bases and the J segment 2 bases; nucleotides outside the gene matches: 3. Per germline, CDR1 SGHVS and CDR2 FQNEAQ. This CDR3 region has 13 residues. In DNA form, the CDR3 reads TGTGCCAGCAGTTCGACAGGGGCCTACGAGCAGTACTTC. Encoded protein: CASSSTGAYEQYF.

The CDR3 sequence: CASSQDWDSSYEQYF. CDR3 DNA: TGCGCCAGCAGCCAAGACTGGGACAGCTCCTACGAGCAGTACTTC. This chain uses TRBV4-3 with TRBJ2-7; 7 positions agree with TRBD1. Germline loops: CDR1 LGHNA, CDR2 YSLEER. The CDR3 length is 15 residues. Trimming at V came to 0 bases and at J to 0 bases, leaving 2 bases not matched to a gene.